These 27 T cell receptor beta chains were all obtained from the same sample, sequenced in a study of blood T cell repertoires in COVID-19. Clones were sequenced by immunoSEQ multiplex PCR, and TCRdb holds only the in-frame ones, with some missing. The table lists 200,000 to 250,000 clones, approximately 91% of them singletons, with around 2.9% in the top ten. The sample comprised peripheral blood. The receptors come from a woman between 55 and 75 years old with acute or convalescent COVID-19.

CDR3 nucleotide sequence: TGTGCCACCGCCCCGCCCCGACTAGCGGGAGGACTAGGGGAGACCCAGTACTTC. Translated: CATAPPRLAGGLGETQYF. This sequence joins TRBV19 and TRBJ2-5; 13 bases are a match to TRBD2. V shed 10 bases and J 5 bases; nucleotides not matched to a gene: 19. CDR1 and CDR2 (germline): LNHDA, SQIVND (reference sequence). The CDR3 extends over 18 amino acids.

For the CDR3, the DNA is TGTGCCAGCCGGTGGGGCTGGGCGGGAGGGCAAGATACGCAGTATTTT. Translating it yields CASRWGWAGGQDTQYF. The chain has TRBV5-4 and TRBJ2-3; TRBD2 matches at 9 bases. Germline values: CDR1 SGHNT, CDR2 YYREEE (reference sequence). The CDR3 has 16 amino acids. J was trimmed by 5 bases and V by 7 bases; bases with no gene match: 14. Full variable domain (outside the CDR3, taken from reference TRBV5-4 and TRBJ2-3): ETGVTQSPTHLIKTRGQQVTLRCSSQSGHNTVSWYQQALGQGPQFIFQYYREEENGRGNFPPRFSGLQFPNYSSELNVNALELDDSALYLCASRWGWAGGQDTQYFGPGTRLTVL.

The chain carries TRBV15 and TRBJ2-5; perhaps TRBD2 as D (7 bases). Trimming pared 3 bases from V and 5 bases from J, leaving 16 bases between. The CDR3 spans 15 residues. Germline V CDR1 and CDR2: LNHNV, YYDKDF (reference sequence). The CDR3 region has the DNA TGTGCCACCAGCAGCACCAGGACTAGGGGGGAGACCCAGTACTTC. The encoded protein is CATSSTRTRGETQYF.

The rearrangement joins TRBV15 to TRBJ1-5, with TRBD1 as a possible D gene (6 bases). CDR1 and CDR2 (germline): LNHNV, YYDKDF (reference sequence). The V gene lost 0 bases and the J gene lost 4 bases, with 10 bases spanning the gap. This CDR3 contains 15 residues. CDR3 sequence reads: CATSRDIGQNQPQHF. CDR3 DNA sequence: TGTGCCACCAGCAGAGATATAGGACAGAATCAGCCCCAGCATTTT.

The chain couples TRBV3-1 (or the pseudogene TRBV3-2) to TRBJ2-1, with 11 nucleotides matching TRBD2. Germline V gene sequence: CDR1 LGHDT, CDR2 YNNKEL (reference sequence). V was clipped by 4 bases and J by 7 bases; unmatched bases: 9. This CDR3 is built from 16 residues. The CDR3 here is CASSPSIAGGSNEQFF. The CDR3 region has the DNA TGTGCCAGCAGCCCCTCCATAGCGGGAGGGTCGAATGAGCAGTTCTTC.

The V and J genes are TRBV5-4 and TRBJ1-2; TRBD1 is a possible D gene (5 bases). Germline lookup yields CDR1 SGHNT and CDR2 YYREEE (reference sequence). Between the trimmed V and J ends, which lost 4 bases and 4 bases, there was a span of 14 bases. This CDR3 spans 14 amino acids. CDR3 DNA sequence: TGTGCCAGCAGCAGTCCCAGACAGAGCTATGGCTACACCTTC. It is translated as CASSSPRQSYGYTF.

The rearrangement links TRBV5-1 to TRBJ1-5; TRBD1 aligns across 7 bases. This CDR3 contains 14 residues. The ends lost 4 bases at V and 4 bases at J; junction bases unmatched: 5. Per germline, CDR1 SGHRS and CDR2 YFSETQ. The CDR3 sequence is CASSLGQENQPQHF. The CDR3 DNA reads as TGCGCCAGCAGCCTAGGACAGGAAAATCAGCCCCAGCATTTT. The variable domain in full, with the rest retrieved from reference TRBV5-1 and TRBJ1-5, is KAGVTQTPRYLIKTRGQQVTLSCSPISGHRSVSWYQQTPGQGLQFLFEYFSETQRNKGNFPGRFSGRQFSNSRSEMNVSTLELGDSALYLCASSLGQENQPQHFGDGTRLSIL.

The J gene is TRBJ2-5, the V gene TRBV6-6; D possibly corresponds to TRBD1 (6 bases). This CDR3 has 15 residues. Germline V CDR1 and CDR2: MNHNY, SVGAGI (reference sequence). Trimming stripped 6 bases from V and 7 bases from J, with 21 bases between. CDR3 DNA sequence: TGTGCCAGCAGCCCTACGAGGACAGATTCGGGGACCCAGTACTTC. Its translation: CASSPTRTDSGTQYF.

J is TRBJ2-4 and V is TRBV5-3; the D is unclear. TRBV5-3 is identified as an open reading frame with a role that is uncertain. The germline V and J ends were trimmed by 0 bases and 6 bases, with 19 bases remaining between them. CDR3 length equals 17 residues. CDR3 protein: CARSLAVYDPRGNIQYF. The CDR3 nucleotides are TGTGCCAGAAGCTTGGCCGTTTACGATCCACGAGGAAACATTCAGTACTTC.

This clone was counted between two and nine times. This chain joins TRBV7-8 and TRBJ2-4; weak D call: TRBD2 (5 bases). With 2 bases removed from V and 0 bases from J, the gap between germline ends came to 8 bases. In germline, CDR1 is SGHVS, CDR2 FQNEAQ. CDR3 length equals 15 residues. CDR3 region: CASSLRGLAKNIQYF. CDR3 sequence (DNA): TGTGCCAGCAGCTTACGCGGGCTAGCCAAAAACATTCAGTACTTC. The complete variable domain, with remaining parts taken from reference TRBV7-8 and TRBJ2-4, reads GAGVSQSPRYKVAKRGQDVALRCDPISGHVSLFWYQQALGQGPEFLTYFQNEAQLDKSGLPSDRFFAERPEGSVSTLKIQRTQQEDSAVYLCASSLRGLAKNIQYFGAGTRLSVL.

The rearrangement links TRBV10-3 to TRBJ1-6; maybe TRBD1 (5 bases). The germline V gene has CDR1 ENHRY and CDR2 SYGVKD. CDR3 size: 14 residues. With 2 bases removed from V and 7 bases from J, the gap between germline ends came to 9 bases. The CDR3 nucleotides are TGTGCCATCAGTGAGCAGGGTACCAATTCACCCCTCCACTTT. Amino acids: CAISEQGTNSPLHF.

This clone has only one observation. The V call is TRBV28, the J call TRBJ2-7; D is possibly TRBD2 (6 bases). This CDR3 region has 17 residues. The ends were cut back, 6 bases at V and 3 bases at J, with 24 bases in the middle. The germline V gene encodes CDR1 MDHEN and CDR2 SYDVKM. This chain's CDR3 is CASRSNGLRQGGYEQYF. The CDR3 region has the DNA TGTGCCAGCAGATCAAACGGCCTTAGGCAGGGAGGCTACGAGCAGTACTTC.

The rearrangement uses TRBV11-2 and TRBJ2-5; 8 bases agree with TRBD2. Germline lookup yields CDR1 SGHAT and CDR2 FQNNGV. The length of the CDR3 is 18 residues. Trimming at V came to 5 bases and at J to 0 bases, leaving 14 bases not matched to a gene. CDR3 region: CASSENLSGRWNQETQYF. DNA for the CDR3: TGTGCCAGCAGCGAAAACCTAAGCGGGAGATGGAACCAAGAGACCCAGTACTTC.

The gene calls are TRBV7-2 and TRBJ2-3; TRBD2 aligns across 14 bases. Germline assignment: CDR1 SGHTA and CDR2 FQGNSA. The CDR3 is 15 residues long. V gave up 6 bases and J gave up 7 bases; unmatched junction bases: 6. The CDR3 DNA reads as TGTGCCAGCAGACTGACTAGCGGGAGGGAAAATACGCAGTATTTT. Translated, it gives CASRLTSGRENTQYF.

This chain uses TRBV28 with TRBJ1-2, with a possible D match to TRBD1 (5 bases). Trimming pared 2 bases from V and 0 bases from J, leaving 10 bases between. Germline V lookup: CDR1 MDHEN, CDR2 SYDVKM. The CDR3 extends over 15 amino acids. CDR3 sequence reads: CASSLDQGSNYGYTF. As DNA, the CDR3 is TGTGCCAGCAGTTTAGATCAGGGTTCTAACTATGGCTACACCTTC.

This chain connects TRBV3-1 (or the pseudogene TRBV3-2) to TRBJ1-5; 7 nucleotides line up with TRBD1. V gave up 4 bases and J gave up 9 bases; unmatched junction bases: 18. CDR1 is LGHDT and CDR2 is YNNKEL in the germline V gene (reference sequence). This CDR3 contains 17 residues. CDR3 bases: TGTGCCAGCAGCCCGGGTGCCGCCCGGGCAGGGGGAAGGCCCCAGCATTTT. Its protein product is CASSPGAARAGGRPQHF.

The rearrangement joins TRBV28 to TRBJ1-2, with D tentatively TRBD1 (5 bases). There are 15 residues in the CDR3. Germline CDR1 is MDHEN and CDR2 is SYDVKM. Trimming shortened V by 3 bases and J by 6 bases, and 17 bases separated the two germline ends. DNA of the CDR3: TGTGCCAGCAGTTTTACGGGACGGGGGGTAAATGGCTACACCTTC. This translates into CASSFTGRGVNGYTF.

The chain's CDR3 is CAWSVMTGSNQPQHF. For the CDR3, the DNA is TGTGCCTGGAGTGTAATGACAGGGAGTAATCAGCCCCAGCATTTT. The gene calls are TRBV30 and TRBJ1-5; TRBD1 matches at 7 bases. CDR1 is GTSNPN, CDR2 SVGIG, per germline (reference sequence). The V and J ends lost 0 bases and 4 bases, in that order; junction bases with no gene match: 6. The CDR3 extends over 15 amino acids.

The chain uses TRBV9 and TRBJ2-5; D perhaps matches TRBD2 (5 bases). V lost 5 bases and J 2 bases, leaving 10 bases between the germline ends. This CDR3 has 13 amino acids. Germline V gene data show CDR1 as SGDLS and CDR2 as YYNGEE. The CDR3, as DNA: TGTGCCAGCAGGAGGAGCGGTCAAGAGACCCAGTACTTC. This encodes CASRRSGQETQYF.

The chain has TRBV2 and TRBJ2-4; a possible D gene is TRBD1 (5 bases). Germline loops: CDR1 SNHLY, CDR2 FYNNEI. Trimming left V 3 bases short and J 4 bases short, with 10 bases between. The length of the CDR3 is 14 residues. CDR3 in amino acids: CASSEEQVKNIQYF. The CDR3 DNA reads TGTGCCAGCAGTGAGGAACAGGTTAAAAACATTCAGTACTTC.

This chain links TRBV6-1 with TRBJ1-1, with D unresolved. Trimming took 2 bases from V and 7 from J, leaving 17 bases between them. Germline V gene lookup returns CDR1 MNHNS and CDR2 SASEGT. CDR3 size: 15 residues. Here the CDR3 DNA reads TGTGCCAGCAGTGAACATTTGGAGGGCCCTTTTGAAGCTTTCTTT. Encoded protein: CASSEHLEGPFEAFF.

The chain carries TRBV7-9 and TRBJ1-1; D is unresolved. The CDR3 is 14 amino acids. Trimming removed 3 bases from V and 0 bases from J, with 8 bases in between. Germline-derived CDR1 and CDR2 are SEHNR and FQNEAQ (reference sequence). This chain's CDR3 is CASSFWRLNTEAFF. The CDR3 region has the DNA TGTGCCAGCAGCTTTTGGAGACTGAACACTGAAGCTTTCTTT.

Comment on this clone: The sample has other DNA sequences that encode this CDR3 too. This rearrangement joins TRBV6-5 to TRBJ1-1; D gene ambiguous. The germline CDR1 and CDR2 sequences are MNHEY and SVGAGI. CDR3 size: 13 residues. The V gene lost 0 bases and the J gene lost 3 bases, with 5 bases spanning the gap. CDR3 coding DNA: TGTGCCAGCAGTTACTCGAGGTACACTGAAGCTTTCTTT. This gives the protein CASSYSRYTEAFF.

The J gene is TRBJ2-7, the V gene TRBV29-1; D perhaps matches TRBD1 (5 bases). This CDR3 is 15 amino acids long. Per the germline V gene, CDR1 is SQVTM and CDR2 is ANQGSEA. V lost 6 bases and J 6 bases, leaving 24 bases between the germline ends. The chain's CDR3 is CSVEFTVGAPGEQYF. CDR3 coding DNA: TGCAGCGTGGAGTTTACCGTTGGGGCCCCGGGCGAGCAGTACTTC.

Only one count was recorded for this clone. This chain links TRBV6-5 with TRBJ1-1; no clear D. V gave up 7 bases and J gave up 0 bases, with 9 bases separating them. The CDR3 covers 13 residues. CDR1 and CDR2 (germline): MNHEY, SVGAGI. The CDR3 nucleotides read TGTGCCAGCACCCCGGGGATGAACACTGAAGCTTTCTTT. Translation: CASTPGMNTEAFF.

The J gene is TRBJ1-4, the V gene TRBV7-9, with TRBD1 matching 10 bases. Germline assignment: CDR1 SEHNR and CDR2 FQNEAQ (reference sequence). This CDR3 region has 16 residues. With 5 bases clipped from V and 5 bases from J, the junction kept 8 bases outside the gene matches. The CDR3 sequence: CASSPTQGQGNEKLFF. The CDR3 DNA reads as TGTGCCAGCAGCCCGACGCAGGGACAGGGGAATGAAAAACTGTTTTTT.

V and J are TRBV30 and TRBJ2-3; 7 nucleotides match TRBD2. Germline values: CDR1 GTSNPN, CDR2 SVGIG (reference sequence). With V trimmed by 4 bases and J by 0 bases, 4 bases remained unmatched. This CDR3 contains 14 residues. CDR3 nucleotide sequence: TGTGCCTGGACCTTTAGCGGGAGCACAGATACGCAGTATTTT. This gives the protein CAWTFSGSTDTQYF.